These 31 T cell receptor beta chains share one sample of origin, sequenced in a study of CD8 T cells in ankylosing spondylitis. Findings of the study overall: Blood of patients with ankylosing spondylitis appeared to be characterized by a TCR beta motif of about eight highly homologous variants.

Their recognized antigens are unknown. Each CDR3 protein gets one entry after TCRdb re-called the 5' RACE reads with MiXCR. The table lists about 480,000 distinct CDR3 sequences, roughly 18% of them singletons. Sequenced: blood, either unsorted or a sorted T cell fraction (not recorded which). The receptors here all came from a male donor with ankylosing spondylitis.

The rearrangement uses TRBV5-1 and TRBJ2-3; TRBD2 is a possible D gene (5 bases). The CDR3 consists of 15 residues. The V end lost 4 bases, the J end lost 0 bases, and 12 bases lay between the germline ends. Germline loops: CDR1 SGHRS, CDR2 YFSETQ. Here the CDR3 DNA reads TGCGCCAGCAGCCGGGAATGGTCTAGCACAGATACGCAGTATTTT. Amino acids: CASSREWSSTDTQYF.

The V call is TRBV4-1, the J call TRBJ1-5; TRBD1 might be the D (6 bases). This CDR3 is 16 amino acids long. The germline V gene has CDR1 MGHRA and CDR2 YSYEKL. Trimming removed 1 base from V and 4 bases from J, with 14 bases in between. The CDR3 DNA follows: TGCGCCAGCAGCCAAGGTATAGGGGGGGGTAATCAGCCCCAGCATTTT. Encoded protein: CASSQGIGGGNQPQHF.

This clonotype has ten or more counts. This rearrangement joins TRBV7-2 to TRBJ1-6; D is unclear. CDR1 and CDR2 (germline): SGHTA, FQGNSA. The V and J ends lost 5 bases and 2 bases respectively, with 1 base between them. The CDR3 sequence is 12 residues long. The CDR3 loop reads CASSPYNSPLHF. CDR3 in DNA: TGTGCCAGCAGCCCCTATAATTCACCCCTCCACTTT.

The sample holds a few counts of this clonotype. The chain joins TRBV28 to TRBJ1-4, with a possible D match to TRBD1 (5 bases). V shed 3 bases and J shed 6 bases, with 14 bases lying between them. The CDR3 runs to 15 residues. Germline V lookup: CDR1 MDHEN, CDR2 SYDVKM. CDR3 bases: TGTGCCAGCAGTTTGGAGGGGCAGCTTTATGAAAAACTGTTTTTT. It yields the protein CASSLEGQLYEKLFF.

This clonotype was seen many times. The J gene is TRBJ1-2, the V gene TRBV12-3 or TRBV12-4, with a weak D call TRBD1 (5 bases). The V end lost 8 bases, the J end lost 2 bases, and 18 bases lay between the germline ends. The CDR3 spans 15 residues. Written as DNA, the CDR3 is TGTGCCAGCCTGCACAGTGGAGGGGCGAACTATGGCTACACCTTC. Its translation: CASLHSGGANYGYTF.

The gene calls are TRBV12-3 or TRBV12-4 and TRBJ2-1, with TRBD1 matching 7 bases. V trimming: 5 bases; J trimming: 0 bases; junction bases outside the gene matches: 13. CDR3 length: 18 residues. DNA of the CDR3: TGTGCCAGCAGTCTTAGGCCTTCGACAGGGCCCTCCTACAATGAGCAGTTCTTC. It is translated as CASSLRPSTGPSYNEQFF.

The chain couples TRBV9 to TRBJ1-1; a weak D match, TRBD1 (6 bases). The CDR3 contains 16 residues. The germline V and J ends were trimmed by 0 bases and 4 bases, with 16 bases remaining between them. CDR1 is SGDLS, CDR2 YYNGEE, per germline. The CDR3 sequence: CASSVDAGHVSTEAFF. DNA for the CDR3: TGTGCCAGCAGCGTAGATGCGGGACACGTAAGCACTGAAGCTTTCTTT.

V gene TRBV2 combines with J gene TRBJ2-1; 14 nucleotides agree with TRBD2. The V gene end was trimmed by 5 bases and the J gene end by 4 bases; junction bases not matched to a gene: 7. Germline V lookup: CDR1 SNHLY, CDR2 FYNNEI. This CDR3 comprises 17 residues. This CDR3 is CASSPGTSGGLYNEQFF. The CDR3 coding sequence is TGTGCCAGCAGTCCCGGGACTAGCGGGGGACTTTACAATGAGCAGTTCTTC.

The rearrangement uses TRBV5-5 and TRBJ1-1; D is uncertain. The V end lost 4 bases, the J end lost 1 base, and 23 bases lay between the germline ends. CDR1 and CDR2 from the germline V gene are SGHKS and YYEKEE (reference sequence). The CDR3 runs 18 residues. The CDR3 region has the DNA TGTGCCAGCAGCGGGAAACGGGCAGGCCGGTCAAGGAACACTGAAGCTTTCTTT. It specifies CASSGKRAGRSRNTEAFF.

In this sample, this clonotype turned up a few times. The V and J genes are TRBV2 and TRBJ2-3; 13 bases line up with TRBD2. The CDR3 sequence is 14 residues long. The V and J ends lost 8 bases and 5 bases, in that order; junction bases with no gene match: 4. CDR1 SNHLY and CDR2 FYNNEI come from the germline V gene. CDR3 sequence (DNA): TGTGCCAGCGGACTAGCGGGAGCTGTAGATACGCAGTATTTT. As protein: CASGLAGAVDTQYF.

This clonotype was detected many times. The chain is built from TRBV12-3 or TRBV12-4 and TRBJ1-5; perhaps TRBD1 as D (5 bases). CDR3 length: 13 residues. Trimming cost V 1 base and J 6 bases, with 7 bases left between them. The CDR3 DNA reads as TGTGCCAGCAGTTTAGGGGGGGGTCAGCCCCAGCATTTT. It is translated as CASSLGGGQPQHF.

This clonotype was observed a few times. The CDR3 coding sequence is TGTGCCAGCAGCTTTTCGGGTGTAGCCAAAAACATTCAGTACTTC. This gives the protein CASSFSGVAKNIQYF. The chain employs TRBV11-2 and TRBJ2-4; the D is unclear. The CDR3 covers 15 residues. CDR1 and CDR2 from the germline V gene are SGHAT and FQNNGV. The V gene lost 3 bases and the J gene lost 0 bases, with 9 bases spanning the gap. The full variable domain, with the rest looked up from reference TRBV11-2 and TRBJ2-4, is EAGVAQSPRYKIIEKRQSVAFWCNPISGHATLYWYQQILGQGPKLLIQFQNNGVVDDSQLPKDRFSAERLKGVDSTLKIQPAKLEDSAVYLCASSFSGVAKNIQYFGAGTRLSVL.

The genes are TRBV6-5 and TRBJ1-2; D possibly corresponds to TRBD1 (6 bases). The V end was cut by 0 bases, the J end by 7 bases, with 9 bases between. CDR3 size: 13 residues. CDR1 is MNHEY and CDR2 is SVGAGI in the germline V gene. CDR3 DNA sequence: TGTGCCAGCAGTTACTCAGGGGGATTTGGCTACACCTTC. Encoded protein: CASSYSGGFGYTF.

The chain links TRBV7-8 to TRBJ2-1; 11 bases align to TRBD2. V shed 3 bases, J shed 6 bases, and the junction held 10 bases outside the gene matches. The CDR3 sequence is 17 residues long. CDR1 is SGHVS and CDR2 is FQNEAQ in the germline V gene. CDR3 nucleotide sequence: TGTGCCAGCAGCTTCGTGACTAGCGGGAACCTAGGCAATGAGCAGTTCTTC. This translates into CASSFVTSGNLGNEQFF.

V and J are TRBV4-3 and TRBJ1-2; 8 nucleotides agree with TRBD1. The CDR3 spans 16 residues. V trimming: 1 base; J trimming: 6 bases; junction bases outside the gene matches: 10. Per the germline V gene, CDR1 is LGHNA and CDR2 is YSLEER. In nucleotides, the CDR3 is TGCGCCAGCAGCCAAGGATGGGGCAGGGGGCGCGATGGCTACACCTTC. Translated, it gives CASSQGWGRGRDGYTF.

This clonotype was observed many times. In DNA form, the CDR3 reads TGTGCCTGGAGTGGCGCCCCGGGAAGCAAGGAGACCCAGTACTTC. This encodes CAWSGAPGSKETQYF. This chain joins TRBV30 and TRBJ2-5; D is possibly TRBD2 (5 bases). The length of the CDR3 is 15 residues. V lost 1 base to trimming and J lost 5 bases, with 17 bases between them. Germline V lookup: CDR1 GTSNPN, CDR2 SVGIG (reference sequence).

This clonotype was detected ten times or more. The chain couples TRBV10-3 to TRBJ1-2; maybe TRBD1 (5 bases). V lost 8 bases and J lost 3, with 13 bases in between. CDR1 and CDR2 (germline): ENHRY, SYGVKD. CDR3 length: 13 amino acids. The CDR3 reads CAIGGTPYYGYTF. Here the CDR3 DNA reads TGTGCCATCGGGGGGACCCCGTACTATGGCTACACCTTC.

Concerning this clonotype: The limits of the CDR3 on the DNA are not certain, so only TCRdb's listed CDR3 is given. The rearrangement links TRBV16 to TRBJ2-5; the table's D gene call, TRBD1, was not cross checked with the DNA. Germline V CDR1 and CDR2: KGHSY, FQNENV. Counting both end residues, the CDR3 totals 16 amino acids. CDR3 sequence reads: CASSHFGAGLQETQYF.

This clonotype showed up just a few times. The chain is built from TRBV5-1 and TRBJ2-7; D may be TRBD1 (6 bases). The ends were cut back, 4 bases at V and 5 bases at J, with 22 bases in the middle. Germline loops: CDR1 SGHRS, CDR2 YFSETQ. The CDR3 covers 16 residues. The CDR3 is CASSPDPPDRFNEQYF. The CDR3, as DNA: TGCGCCAGCAGCCCCGATCCCCCGGACAGATTCAACGAGCAGTACTTC.

The table lists this clonotype with a few counts. V and J are TRBV12-3 or TRBV12-4 and TRBJ1-4; maybe TRBD1 (6 bases). This CDR3 region has 14 residues. The V and J ends lost 6 bases and 5 bases respectively, with 13 bases between them. The chain's CDR3 is CASSGRGVNEKLFF. CDR3 nucleotides: TGTGCCAGCAGCGGAAGGGGGGTAAATGAAAAACTGTTTTTT.

V gene TRBV19 combines with J gene TRBJ2-5, with D maybe TRBD1 (5 bases). This CDR3 contains 14 residues. The ends were cut back, 5 bases at V and 5 bases at J, with 15 bases in the middle. Germline V gene data show CDR1 as LNHDA and CDR2 as SQIVND (reference sequence). The DNA for the CDR3 is TGTGCCAGTAGTTCAAGGCAACCAGGGGAGACCCAGTACTTC. Protein product: CASSSRQPGETQYF.

The V gene is TRBV20-1, the J gene TRBJ2-1; 9 bases agree with TRBD1. Germline V gene data show CDR1 as DFQATT and CDR2 as SNEGSKA (reference sequence). V was pared by 6 bases and J by 15 bases, with 18 bases of the junction left unmatched. This CDR3 has 14 amino acids. This CDR3 reads CSAARTGVTQIAFF. The CDR3 nucleotides are TGCAGTGCGGCTAGGACAGGGGTCACCCAAATCGCGTTCTTC.

The genes are TRBV3-1 and TRBJ1-4; 7 bases fit TRBD1. J gave up 8 bases and V 1 base, and 4 bases lay outside the gene matches. Germline V CDR1 and CDR2: LGHDT, YNNKEL (reference sequence). The CDR3 spans 14 residues. The CDR3 here is CASSQGQGSEKLFF. The CDR3 nucleotides are TGTGCCAGCAGCCAAGGACAGGGAAGCGAAAAACTGTTTTTT.

V and J are TRBV7-8 and TRBJ2-1; TRBD2 matches 8 bases. The CDR3 has 13 amino acids. V gave up 2 bases and J gave up 8 bases; unmatched junction bases: 2. From germline, CDR1 is SGHVS and CDR2 FQNEAQ. The CDR3 bases are TGTGCCAGCAGCTTACGGGGGGGGTATGAGCAGTTCTTC. It codes for CASSLRGGYEQFF.

This clonotype was picked up many times. The gene calls are TRBV4-1 and TRBJ2-1; 10 bases match TRBD2. The CDR3 length is 17 residues. V was clipped by 0 bases and J by 5 bases; unmatched bases: 7. Per the germline V gene, CDR1 is MGHRA and CDR2 is YSYEKL. The DNA of the CDR3 is TGCGCCAGCAGCCAAGACCCACCTAGCGGGAGCGACAATGAGCAGTTCTTC. This encodes CASSQDPPSGSDNEQFF.

This clonotype came up a few times. V usage is TRBV9 and J usage is TRBJ2-1; either TRBD1 or TRBD2 may fit D (6 bases each). V was shortened by 0 bases and J by 3 bases, with 13 bases between the two germline ends. The CDR3 spans 16 residues. Germline V gene lookup returns CDR1 SGDLS and CDR2 YYNGEE. CDR3 sequence reads: CASSVEPRGVYNEQFF. The CDR3 DNA reads as TGTGCCAGCAGCGTAGAGCCGAGGGGGGTCTACAATGAGCAGTTCTTC.

This clonotype was seen many times. This chain links TRBV6-2 or TRBV6-3 with TRBJ2-7; D may correspond to TRBD1 or TRBD2 (7 bases each). Per the germline V gene, CDR1 is MNHEY and CDR2 is SVGEGT. The CDR3 consists of 13 residues. V was cut by 7 bases and J by 2 bases, with 12 bases left in between. The CDR3 loop is CASTQGGAYEQYF. CDR3 in DNA: TGTGCCAGCACCCAGGGGGGGGCCTACGAGCAGTACTTC.

This clonotype was counted a few times. This chain links TRBV20-1 with TRBJ1-1; 9 bases align to TRBD1. The CDR3 is 14 residues long. Germline loops: CDR1 DFQATT, CDR2 SNEGSKA (reference sequence). J gave up 4 bases and V 6 bases, and 9 bases lay outside the gene matches. In nucleotides, the CDR3 is TGCAGTGCACCGGGACAGGGTTTCGGCACTGAAGCTTTCTTT. Its translation: CSAPGQGFGTEAFF.

The chain combines TRBV27 with TRBJ1-1, with a possible D match to TRBD1 (6 bases). There are 14 residues in the CDR3. The germline V gene has CDR1 MNHEY and CDR2 SMNVEV (reference sequence). Trimming cost V 5 bases and J 0 bases, with 10 bases left between them. CDR3 sequence reads: CASSVGALNTEAFF. The CDR3 DNA reads TGTGCCAGCAGTGTGGGGGCCCTGAACACTGAAGCTTTCTTT.

The J gene is TRBJ1-6, the V gene TRBV2, with D tentatively TRBD1 (5 bases). The germline CDR1 and CDR2 sequences are SNHLY and FYNNEI. This CDR3 comprises 14 residues. V lost 2 bases and J 10 bases, leaving 12 bases between the germline ends. Here the CDR3 reads CASSERGDRSPLHF. In DNA, the CDR3 is TGTGCCAGCAGTGAAAGGGGCGACCGATCACCCCTCCACTTT. Full variable domain (outside the CDR3, taken from reference TRBV2 and TRBJ1-6): EPEVTQTPSHQVTQMGQEVILRCVPISNHLYFYWYRQILGQKVEFLVSFYNNEISEKSEIFDDQFSVERPDGSNFTLKIRSTKLEDSAMYFCASSERGDRSPLHFGNGTRLTVT.

J is TRBJ2-2 and V is TRBV7-9; D unclear. The CDR3 contains 16 residues. The V gene's germline CDR1 is SEHNR and CDR2 FQNEAQ (reference sequence). V lost 3 bases and J 2 bases, leaving 13 bases between the germline ends. The CDR3 DNA sequence: TGTGCCAGCAGCTTTACCGGGCCAATAAACACCGGGGAGCTGTTTTTT. Its translation: CASSFTGPINTGELFF.